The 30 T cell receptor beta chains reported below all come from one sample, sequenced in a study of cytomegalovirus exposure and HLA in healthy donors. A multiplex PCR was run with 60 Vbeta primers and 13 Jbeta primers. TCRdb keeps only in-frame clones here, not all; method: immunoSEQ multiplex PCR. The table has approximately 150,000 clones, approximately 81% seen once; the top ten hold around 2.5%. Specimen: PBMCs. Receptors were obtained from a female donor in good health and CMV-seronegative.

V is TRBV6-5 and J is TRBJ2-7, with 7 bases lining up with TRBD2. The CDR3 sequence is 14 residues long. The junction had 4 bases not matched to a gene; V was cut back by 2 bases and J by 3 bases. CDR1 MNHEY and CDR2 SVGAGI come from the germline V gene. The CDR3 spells CASSYQGGGYEQYF. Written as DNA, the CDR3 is TGTGCCAGCAGTTACCAAGGCGGGGGCTACGAGCAGTACTTC.

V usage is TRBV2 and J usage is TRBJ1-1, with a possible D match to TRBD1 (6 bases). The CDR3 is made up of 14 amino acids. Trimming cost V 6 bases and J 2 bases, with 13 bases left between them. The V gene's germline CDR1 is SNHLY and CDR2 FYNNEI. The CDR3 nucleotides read TGTGCCAGCAGAGCACAGGGATTAAACACTGAAGCTTTCTTT. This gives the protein CASRAQGLNTEAFF.

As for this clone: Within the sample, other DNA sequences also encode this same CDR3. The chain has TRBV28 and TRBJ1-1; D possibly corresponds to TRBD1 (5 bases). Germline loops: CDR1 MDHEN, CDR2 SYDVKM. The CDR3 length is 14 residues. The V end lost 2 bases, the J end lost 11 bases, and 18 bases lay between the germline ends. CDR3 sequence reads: CASSLGALKRGAFF. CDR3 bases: TGTGCCAGCAGTTTAGGGGCCTTAAAGCGGGGGGCTTTCTTT.

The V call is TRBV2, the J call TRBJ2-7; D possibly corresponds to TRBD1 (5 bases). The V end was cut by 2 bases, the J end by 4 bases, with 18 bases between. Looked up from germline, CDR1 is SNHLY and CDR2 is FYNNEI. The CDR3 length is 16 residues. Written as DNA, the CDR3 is TGTGCCAGCAGTGAATTAGGGGTAAGGGTATCTTACGAGCAGTACTTC. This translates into CASSELGVRVSYEQYF.

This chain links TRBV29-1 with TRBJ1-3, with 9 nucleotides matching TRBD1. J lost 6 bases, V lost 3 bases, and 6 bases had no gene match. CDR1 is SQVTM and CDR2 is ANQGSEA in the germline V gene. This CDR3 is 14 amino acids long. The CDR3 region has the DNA TGCAGCGTTGAGCGTACAGGGGGCCTAAACACCATATATTTT. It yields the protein CSVERTGGLNTIYF.

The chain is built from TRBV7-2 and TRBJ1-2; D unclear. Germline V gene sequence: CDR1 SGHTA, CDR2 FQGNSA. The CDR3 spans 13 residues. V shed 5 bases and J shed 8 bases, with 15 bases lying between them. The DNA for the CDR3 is TGTGCCAGCAGCACCCTGGAGGGAGGGGGCTACACCTTC. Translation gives CASSTLEGGGYTF. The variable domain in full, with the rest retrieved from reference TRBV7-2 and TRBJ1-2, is GAGVSQSPSNKVTEKGKDVELRCDPISGHTALYWYRQSLGQGLEFLIYFQGNSAPDKSGLPSDRFSAERTGGSVSTLTIQRTQQEDSAVYLCASSTLEGGGYTFGSGTRLTVV.

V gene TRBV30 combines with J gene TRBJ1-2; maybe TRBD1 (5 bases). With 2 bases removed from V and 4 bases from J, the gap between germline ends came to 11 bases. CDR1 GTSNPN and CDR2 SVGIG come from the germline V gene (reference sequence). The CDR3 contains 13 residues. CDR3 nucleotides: TGTGCCTGGAGTCTCGGGGGGAGCTATGGCTACACCTTC. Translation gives CAWSLGGSYGYTF.

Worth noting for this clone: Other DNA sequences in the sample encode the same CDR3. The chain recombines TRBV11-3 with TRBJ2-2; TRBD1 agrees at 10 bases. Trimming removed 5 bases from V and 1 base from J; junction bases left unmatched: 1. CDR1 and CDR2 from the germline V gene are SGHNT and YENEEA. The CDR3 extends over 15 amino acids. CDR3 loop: CASSRTGGNTGELFF. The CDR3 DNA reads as TGTGCCAGCAGCCGGACAGGGGGGAACACCGGGGAGCTGTTTTTT.

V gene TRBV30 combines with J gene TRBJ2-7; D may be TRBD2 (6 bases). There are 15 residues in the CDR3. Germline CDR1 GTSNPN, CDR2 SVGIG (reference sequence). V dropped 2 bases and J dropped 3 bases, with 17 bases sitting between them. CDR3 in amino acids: CAWSRRDGPHYEQYF. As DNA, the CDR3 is TGTGCCTGGAGTAGGAGGGACGGCCCACACTACGAGCAGTACTTC.

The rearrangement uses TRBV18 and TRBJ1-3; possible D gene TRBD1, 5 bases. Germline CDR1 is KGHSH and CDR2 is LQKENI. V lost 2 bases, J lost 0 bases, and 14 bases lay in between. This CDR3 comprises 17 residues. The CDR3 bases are TGTGCCAGCTCACCATTAGAGGAGGGGTACTCTGGAAACACCATATATTTT. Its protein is CASSPLEEGYSGNTIYF.

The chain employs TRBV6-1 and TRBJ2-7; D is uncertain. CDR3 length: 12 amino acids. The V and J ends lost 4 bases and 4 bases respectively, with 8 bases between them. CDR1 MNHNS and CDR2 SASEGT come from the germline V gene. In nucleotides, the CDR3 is TGTGCCAGCAGTGCCACAGATTACGAGCAGTACTTC. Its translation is CASSATDYEQYF.

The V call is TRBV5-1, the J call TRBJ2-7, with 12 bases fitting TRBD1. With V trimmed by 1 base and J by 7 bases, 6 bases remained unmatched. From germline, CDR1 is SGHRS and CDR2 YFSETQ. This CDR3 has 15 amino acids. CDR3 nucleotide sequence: TGCGCCAGCAGCTTGATGGGACAGGGGGCTCGGGAGCAGTACTTC. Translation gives CASSLMGQGAREQYF.

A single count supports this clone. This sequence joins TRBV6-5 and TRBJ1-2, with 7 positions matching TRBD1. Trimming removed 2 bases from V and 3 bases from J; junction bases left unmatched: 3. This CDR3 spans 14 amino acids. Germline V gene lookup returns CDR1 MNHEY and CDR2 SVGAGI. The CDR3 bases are TGTGCCAGCAGTTACGGGACAGCCGACTATGGCTACACCTTC. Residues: CASSYGTADYGYTF.

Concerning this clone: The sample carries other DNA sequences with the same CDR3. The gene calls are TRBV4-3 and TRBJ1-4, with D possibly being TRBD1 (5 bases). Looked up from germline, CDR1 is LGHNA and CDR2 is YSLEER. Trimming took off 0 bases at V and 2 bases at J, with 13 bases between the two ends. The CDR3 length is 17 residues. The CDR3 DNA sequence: TGCGCCAGCAGCCAAGACCTAAGGCAGGGCACTAATGAAAAACTGTTTTTT. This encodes CASSQDLRQGTNEKLFF.

CDR3 bases: TGCGCCAGCCGCTCACAGGCGGCCACAAGTGAGACCCAGTACTTC. Translated, it gives CASRSQAATSETQYF. The chain has TRBV5-1 and TRBJ2-5; D possibly corresponds to TRBD1 (5 bases). Deletions cut 7 bases from V and 5 bases from J, with 21 bases between. Germline V lookup: CDR1 SGHRS, CDR2 YFSETQ. The CDR3 runs to 15 residues.

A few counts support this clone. The CDR3 sequence is CASSDSSGTSDYNEQFF. In DNA form, the CDR3 reads TGTGCCAGCAGTGACTCTTCCGGGACTAGCGATTACAATGAGCAGTTCTTC. V usage is TRBV6-4 and J usage is TRBJ2-1, with 10 bases identical to TRBD2. Germline values: CDR1 MRHNA, CDR2 SNTAGT. V gave up 0 bases and J gave up 4 bases; unmatched junction bases: 6. This CDR3 is 17 amino acids long.

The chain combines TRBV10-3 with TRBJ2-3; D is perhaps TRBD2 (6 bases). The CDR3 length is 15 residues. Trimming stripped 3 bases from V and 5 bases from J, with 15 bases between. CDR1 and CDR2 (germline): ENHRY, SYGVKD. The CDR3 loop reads CAISEIGAAGDTQYF. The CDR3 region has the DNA TGTGCCATCAGTGAAATCGGGGCAGCGGGAGATACGCAGTATTTT.

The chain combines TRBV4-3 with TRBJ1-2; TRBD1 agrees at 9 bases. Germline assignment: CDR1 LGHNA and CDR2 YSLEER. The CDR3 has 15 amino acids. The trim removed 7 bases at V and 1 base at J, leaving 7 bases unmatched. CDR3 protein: CASTDRDRVNYGYTF. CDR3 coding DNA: TGCGCCAGCACGGACCGGGACAGGGTTAACTATGGCTACACCTTC.

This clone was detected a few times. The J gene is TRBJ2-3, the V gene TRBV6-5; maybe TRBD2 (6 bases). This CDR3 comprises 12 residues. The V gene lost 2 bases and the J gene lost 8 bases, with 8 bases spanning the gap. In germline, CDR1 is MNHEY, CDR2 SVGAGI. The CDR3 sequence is CASSYGAGTQYF. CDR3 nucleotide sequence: TGTGCCAGCAGTTACGGAGCGGGTACGCAGTATTTT.

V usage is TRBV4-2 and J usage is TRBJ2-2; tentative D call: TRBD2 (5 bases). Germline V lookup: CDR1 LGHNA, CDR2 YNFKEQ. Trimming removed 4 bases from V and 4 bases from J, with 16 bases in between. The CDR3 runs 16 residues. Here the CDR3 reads CASSPPADSPTGELFF. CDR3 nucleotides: TGTGCCAGCAGCCCCCCTGCGGACTCCCCCACCGGGGAGCTGTTTTTT.

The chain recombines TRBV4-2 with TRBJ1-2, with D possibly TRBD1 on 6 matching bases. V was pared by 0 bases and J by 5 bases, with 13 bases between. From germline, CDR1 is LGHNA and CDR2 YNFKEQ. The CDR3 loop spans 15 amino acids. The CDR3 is CASSQERGGLYGYTF. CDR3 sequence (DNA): TGTGCCAGCAGCCAAGAAAGGGGGGGGTTGTATGGCTACACCTTC.

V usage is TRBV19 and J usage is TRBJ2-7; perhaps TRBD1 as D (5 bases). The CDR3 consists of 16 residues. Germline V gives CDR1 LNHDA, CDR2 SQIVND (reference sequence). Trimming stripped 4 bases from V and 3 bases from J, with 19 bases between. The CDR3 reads CASSRTTDTFYYEQYF. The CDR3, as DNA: TGTGCCAGTAGTAGGACGACAGACACGTTCTACTACGAGCAGTACTTC.

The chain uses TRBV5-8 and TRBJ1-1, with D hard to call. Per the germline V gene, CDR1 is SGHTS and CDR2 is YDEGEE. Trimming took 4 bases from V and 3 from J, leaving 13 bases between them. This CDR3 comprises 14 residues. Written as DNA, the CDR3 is TGTGCCAGCAGCCGTGCCGGGGAAGACACTGAAGCTTTCTTT. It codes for CASSRAGEDTEAFF.

The CDR3 nucleotides read TGTGCCAGCAGCTCGAAGGGGTACACCGGGGAGCTGTTTTTT. It codes for CASSSKGYTGELFF. The chain is built from TRBV7-9 and TRBJ2-2; tentatively, D is TRBD1 (5 bases). The length of the CDR3 is 14 residues. Germline V gene sequence: CDR1 SEHNR, CDR2 FQNEAQ (reference sequence). V lost 4 bases and J lost 3, with 9 bases in between.

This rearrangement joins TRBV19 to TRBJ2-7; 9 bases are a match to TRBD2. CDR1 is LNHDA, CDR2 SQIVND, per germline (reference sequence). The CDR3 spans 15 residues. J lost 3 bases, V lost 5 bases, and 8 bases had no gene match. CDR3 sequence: CASSPGSGGFYEQYF. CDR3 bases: TGTGCCAGTAGTCCTGGTAGCGGGGGATTCTACGAGCAGTACTTC. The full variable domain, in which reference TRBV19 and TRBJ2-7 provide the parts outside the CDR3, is DGGITQSPKYLFRKEGQNVTLSCEQNLNHDAMYWYRQDPGQGLRLIYYSQIVNDFQKGDIAEGYSVSREKKESFPLTVTSAQKNPTAFYLCASSPGSGGFYEQYFGPGTRLTVT.

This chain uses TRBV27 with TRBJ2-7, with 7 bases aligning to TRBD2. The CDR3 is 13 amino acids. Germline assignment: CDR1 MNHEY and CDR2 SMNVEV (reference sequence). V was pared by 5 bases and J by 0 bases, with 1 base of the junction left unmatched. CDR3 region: CASSRTSSYEQYF. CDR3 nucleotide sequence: TGTGCCAGCAGTAGGACTAGCTCCTACGAGCAGTACTTC.

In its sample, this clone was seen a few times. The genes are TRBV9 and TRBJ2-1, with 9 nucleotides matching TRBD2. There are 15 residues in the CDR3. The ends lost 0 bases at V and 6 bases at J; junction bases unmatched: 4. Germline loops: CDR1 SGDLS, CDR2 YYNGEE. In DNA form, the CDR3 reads TGTGCCAGCAGCGTAGTGGCTAGCGGGACCAATGAGCAGTTCTTC. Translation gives CASSVVASGTNEQFF.

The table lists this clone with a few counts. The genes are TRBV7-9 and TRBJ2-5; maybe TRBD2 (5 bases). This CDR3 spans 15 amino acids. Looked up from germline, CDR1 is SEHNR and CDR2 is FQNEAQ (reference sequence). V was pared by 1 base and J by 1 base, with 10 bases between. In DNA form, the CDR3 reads TGTGCCAGCAGCTTAGGTAATAGCGCCCAAGAGACCCAGTACTTC. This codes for CASSLGNSAQETQYF.

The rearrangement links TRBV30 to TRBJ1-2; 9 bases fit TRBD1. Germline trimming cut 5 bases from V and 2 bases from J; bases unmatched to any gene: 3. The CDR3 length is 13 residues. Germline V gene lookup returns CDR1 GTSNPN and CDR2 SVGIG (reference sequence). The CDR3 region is CAWDGQGNYGYTF. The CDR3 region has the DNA TGTGCCTGGGACGGACAGGGGAACTATGGCTACACCTTC.

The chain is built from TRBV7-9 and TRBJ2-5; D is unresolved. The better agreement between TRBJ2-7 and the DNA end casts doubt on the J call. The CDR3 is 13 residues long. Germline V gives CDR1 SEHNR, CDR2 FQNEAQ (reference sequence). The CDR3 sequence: CASSFRSSYEQYF. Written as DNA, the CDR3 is TGTGCCAGCAGCTTCAGGTCATCCTACGAGCAGTACTTC.